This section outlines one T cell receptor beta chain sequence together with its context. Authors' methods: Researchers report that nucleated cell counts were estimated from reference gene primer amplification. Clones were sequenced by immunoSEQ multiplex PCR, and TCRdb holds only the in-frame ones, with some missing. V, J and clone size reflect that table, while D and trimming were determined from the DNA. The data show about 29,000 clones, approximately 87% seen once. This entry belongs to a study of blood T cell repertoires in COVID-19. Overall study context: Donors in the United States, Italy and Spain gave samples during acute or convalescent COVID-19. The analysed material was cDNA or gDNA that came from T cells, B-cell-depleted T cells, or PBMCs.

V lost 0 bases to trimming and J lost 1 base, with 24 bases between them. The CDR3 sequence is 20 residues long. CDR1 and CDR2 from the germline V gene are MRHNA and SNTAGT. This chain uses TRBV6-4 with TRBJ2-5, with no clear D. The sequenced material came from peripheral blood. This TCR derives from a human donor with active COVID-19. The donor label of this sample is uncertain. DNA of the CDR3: TGTGCCAGCAGTGACTCGATTGTTAGTAATGTGAGAGGTGGCCAAGAGACCCAGTACTTC. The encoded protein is CASSDSIVSNVRGGQETQYF.